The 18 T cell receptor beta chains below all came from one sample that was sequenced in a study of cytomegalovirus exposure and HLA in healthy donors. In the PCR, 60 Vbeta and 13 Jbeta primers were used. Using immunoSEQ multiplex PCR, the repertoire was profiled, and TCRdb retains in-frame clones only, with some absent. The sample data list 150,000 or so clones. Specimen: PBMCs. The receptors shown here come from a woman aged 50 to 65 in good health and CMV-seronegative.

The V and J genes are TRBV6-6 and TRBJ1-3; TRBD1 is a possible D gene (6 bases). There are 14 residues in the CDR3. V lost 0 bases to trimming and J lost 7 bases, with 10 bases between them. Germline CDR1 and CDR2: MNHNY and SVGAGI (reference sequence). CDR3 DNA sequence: TGTGCCAGCAGTTACTCACAGGGTTGGAACACCATATATTTT. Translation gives CASSYSQGWNTIYF.

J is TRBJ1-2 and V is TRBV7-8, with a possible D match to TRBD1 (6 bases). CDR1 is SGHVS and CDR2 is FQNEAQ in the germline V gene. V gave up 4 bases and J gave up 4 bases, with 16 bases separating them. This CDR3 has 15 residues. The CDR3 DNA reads TGTGCCAGCAGCTACACGGGGGGCGAACCCTATGGCTACACCTTC. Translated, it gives CASSYTGGEPYGYTF. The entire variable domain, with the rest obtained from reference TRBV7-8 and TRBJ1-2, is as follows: GAGVSQSPRYKVAKRGQDVALRCDPISGHVSLFWYQQALGQGPEFLTYFQNEAQLDKSGLPSDRFFAERPEGSVSTLKIQRTQQEDSAVYLCASSYTGGEPYGYTFGSGTRLTVV.

The CDR3 loop is CASSVGGTRTDTQYF. The CDR3 DNA sequence: TGTGCCAGCAGTGTGGGCGGGACCCGCACAGATACGCAGTATTTT. The genes are TRBV2 and TRBJ2-3; a weak D match, TRBD2 (6 bases). CDR1 is SNHLY and CDR2 is FYNNEI in the germline V gene. The V and J ends lost 4 bases and 1 base respectively, with 12 bases between them. CDR3 size: 15 residues.

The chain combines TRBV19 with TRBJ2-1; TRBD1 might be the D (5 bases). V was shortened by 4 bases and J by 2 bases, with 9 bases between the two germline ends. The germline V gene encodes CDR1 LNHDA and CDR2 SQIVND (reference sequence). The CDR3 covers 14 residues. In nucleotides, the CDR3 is TGTGCCAGTAGTAGCGGACACACCTACAATGAGCAGTTCTTC. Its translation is CASSSGHTYNEQFF.

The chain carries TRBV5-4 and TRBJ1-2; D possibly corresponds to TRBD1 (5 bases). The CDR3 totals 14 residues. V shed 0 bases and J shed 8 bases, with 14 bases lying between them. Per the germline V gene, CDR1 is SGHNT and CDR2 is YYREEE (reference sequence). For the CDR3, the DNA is TGTGCCAGCAGCTTGGATGGGTGGGGGGGAGGCTACACCTTC. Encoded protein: CASSLDGWGGGYTF.

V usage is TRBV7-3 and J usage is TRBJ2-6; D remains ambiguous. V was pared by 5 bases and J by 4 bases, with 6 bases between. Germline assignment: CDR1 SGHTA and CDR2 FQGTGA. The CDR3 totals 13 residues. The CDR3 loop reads CASSLTGANVLTF. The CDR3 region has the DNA TGTGCCAGCAGCCTCACAGGGGCCAACGTCCTGACTTTC.

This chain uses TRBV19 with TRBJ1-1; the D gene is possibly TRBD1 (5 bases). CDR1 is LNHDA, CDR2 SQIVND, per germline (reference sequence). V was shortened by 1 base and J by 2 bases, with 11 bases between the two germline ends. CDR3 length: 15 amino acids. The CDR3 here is CASSIAQGGNTEAFF. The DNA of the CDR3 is TGTGCCAGTAGTATAGCCCAGGGAGGCAACACTGAAGCTTTCTTT. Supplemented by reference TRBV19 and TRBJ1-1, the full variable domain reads DGGITQSPKYLFRKEGQNVTLSCEQNLNHDAMYWYRQDPGQGLRLIYYSQIVNDFQKGDIAEGYSVSREKKESFPLTVTSAQKNPTAFYLCASSIAQGGNTEAFFGQGTRLTVV.

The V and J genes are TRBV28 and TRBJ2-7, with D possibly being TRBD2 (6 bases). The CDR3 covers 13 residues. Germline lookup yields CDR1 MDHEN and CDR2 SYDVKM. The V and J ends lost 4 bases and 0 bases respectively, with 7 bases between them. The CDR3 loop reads CASSSGGSYEQYF. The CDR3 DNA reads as TGTGCCAGCAGTTCCGGGGGCTCCTACGAGCAGTACTTC.

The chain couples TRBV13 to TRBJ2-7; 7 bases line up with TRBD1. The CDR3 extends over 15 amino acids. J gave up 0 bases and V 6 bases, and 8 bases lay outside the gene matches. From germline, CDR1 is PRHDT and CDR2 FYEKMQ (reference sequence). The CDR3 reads CASSSGTDSSYEQYF. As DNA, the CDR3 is TGTGCCAGCAGTTCCGGGACAGATAGCTCCTACGAGCAGTACTTC.

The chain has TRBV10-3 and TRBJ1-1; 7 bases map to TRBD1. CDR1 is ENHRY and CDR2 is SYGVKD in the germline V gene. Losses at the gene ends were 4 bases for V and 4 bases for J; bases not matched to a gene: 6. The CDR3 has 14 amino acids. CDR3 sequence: CAISVQGTSTEAFF. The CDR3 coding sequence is TGTGCCATCAGTGTACAGGGGACCTCCACTGAAGCTTTCTTT.

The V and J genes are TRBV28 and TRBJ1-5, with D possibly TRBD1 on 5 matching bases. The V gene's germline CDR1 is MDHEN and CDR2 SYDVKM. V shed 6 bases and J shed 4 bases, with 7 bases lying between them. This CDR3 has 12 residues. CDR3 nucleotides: TGTGCCAGCAGCCAGGGTAATCAGCCCCAGCATTTT. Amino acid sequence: CASSQGNQPQHF. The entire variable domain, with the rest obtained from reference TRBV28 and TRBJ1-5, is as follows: DVKVTQSSRYLVKRTGEKVFLECVQDMDHENMFWYRQDPGLGLRLIYFSYDVKMKEKGDIPEGYSVSREKKERFSLILESASTNQTSMYLCASSQGNQPQHFGDGTRLSIL.

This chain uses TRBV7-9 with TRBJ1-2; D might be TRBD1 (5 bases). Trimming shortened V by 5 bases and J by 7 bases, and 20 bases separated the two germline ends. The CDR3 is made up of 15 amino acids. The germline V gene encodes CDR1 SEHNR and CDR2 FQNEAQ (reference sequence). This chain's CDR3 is CASSPPNGGVGGYTF. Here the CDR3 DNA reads TGTGCCAGCAGCCCCCCCAACGGGGGGGTGGGTGGCTACACCTTC.

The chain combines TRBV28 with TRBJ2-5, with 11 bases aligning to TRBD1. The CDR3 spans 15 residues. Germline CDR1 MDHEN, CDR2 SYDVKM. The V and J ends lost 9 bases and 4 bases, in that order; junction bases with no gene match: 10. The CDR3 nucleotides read TGTGCCAGTATTAGGACAGGGGGCGGGCGAGAGACCCAGTACTTC. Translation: CASIRTGGGRETQYF.

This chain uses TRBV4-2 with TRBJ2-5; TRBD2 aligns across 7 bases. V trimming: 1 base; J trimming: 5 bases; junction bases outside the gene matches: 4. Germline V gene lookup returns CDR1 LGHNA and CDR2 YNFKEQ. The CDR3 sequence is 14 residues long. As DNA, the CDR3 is TGTGCCAGCAGCCAAGGGGGGGGGAGGGAGACCCAGTACTTC. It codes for CASSQGGGRETQYF.

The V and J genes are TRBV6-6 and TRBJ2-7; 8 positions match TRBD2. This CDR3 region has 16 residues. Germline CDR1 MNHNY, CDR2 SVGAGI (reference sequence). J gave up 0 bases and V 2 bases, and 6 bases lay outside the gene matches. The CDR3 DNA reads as TGTGCCAGCAGTTACGGGGGGCGGGAGGACTCCTACGAGCAGTACTTC. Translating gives CASSYGGREDSYEQYF.

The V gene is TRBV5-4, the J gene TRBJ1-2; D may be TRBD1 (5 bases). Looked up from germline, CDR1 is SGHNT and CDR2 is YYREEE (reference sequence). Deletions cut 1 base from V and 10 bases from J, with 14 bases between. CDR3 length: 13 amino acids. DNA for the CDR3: TGTGCCAGCAGCTTGCGACAGACCTTCGACTACACCTTC. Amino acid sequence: CASSLRQTFDYTF.

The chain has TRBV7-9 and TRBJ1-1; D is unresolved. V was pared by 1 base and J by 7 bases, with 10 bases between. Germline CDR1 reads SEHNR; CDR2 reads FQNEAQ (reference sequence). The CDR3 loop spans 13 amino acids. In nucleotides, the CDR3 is TGTGCCAGCAGCTTAGGAGAGGAGATTGAAGCTTTCTTT. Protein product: CASSLGEEIEAFF. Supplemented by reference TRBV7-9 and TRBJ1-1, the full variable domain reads DTGVSQNPRHKITKRGQNVTFRCDPISEHNRLYWYRQTLGQGPEFLTYFQNEAQLEKSRLLSDRFSAERPKGSFSTLEIQRTEQGDSAMYLCASSLGEEIEAFFGQGTRLTVV.

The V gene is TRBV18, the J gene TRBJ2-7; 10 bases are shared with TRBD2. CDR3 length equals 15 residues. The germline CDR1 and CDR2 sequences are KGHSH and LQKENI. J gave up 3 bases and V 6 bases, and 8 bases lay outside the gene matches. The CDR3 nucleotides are TGTGCCAGCTCCCCCCATAGCGGGGGGCACTACGAGCAGTACTTC. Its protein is CASSPHSGGHYEQYF.